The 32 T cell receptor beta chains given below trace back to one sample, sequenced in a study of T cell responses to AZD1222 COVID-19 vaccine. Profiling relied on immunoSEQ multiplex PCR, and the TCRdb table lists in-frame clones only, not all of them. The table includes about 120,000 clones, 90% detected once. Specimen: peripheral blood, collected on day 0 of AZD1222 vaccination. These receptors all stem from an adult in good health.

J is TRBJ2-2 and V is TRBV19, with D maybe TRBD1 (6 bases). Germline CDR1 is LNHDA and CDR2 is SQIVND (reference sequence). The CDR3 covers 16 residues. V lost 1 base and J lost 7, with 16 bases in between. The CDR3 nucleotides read TGTGCCAGTAGTATAGCCCCGTGGGGGCCACACGGGGAGCTGTTTTTT. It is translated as CASSIAPWGPHGELFF.

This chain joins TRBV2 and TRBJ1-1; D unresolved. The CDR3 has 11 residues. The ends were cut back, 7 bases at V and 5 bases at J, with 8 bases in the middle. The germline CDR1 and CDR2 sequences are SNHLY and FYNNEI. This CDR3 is CASIRGTEAFF. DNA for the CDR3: TGTGCCAGCATACGGGGAACTGAAGCTTTCTTT.

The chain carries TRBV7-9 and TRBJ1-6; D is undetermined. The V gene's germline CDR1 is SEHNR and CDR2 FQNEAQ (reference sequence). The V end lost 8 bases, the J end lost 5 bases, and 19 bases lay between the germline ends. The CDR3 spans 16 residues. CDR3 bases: TGTGCCAGCTCCCAGATGTTGGGGAGCCATAATTCACCCCTCCACTTT. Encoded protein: CASSQMLGSHNSPLHF.

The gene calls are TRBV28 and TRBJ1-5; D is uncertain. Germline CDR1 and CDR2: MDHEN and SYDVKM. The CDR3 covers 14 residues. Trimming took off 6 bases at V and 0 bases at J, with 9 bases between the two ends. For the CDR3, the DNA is TGTGCCAGCAGAGGTGGAGGTAGCAATCAGCCCCAGCATTTT. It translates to CASRGGGSNQPQHF.

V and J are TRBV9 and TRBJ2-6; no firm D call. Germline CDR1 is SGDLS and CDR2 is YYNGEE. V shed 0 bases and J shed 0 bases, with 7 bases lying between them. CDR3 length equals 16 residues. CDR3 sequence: CASSVERTSGANVLTF. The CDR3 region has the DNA TGTGCCAGCAGCGTAGAACGGACCTCTGGGGCCAACGTCCTGACTTTC.

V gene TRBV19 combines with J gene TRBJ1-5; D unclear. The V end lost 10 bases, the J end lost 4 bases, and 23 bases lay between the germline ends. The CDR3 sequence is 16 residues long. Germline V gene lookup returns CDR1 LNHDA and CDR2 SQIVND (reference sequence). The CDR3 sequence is CATDGPGLGKNQPQHF. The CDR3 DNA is TGTGCCACCGACGGCCCGGGATTAGGGAAGAATCAGCCCCAGCATTTT.

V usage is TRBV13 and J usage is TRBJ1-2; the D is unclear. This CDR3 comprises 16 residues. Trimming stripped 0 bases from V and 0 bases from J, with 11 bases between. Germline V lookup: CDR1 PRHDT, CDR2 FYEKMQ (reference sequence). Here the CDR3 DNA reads TGTGCCAGCAGCTTAGGCCGAGGGCGAGCTAACTATGGCTACACCTTC. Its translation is CASSLGRGRANYGYTF.

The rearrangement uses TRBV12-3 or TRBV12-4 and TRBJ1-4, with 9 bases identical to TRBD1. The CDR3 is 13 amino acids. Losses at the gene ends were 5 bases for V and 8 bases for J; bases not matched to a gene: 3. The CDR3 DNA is TGTGCCAGCAGTCGGGGACAGGGCGAAAAACTGTTTTTT. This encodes CASSRGQGEKLFF.

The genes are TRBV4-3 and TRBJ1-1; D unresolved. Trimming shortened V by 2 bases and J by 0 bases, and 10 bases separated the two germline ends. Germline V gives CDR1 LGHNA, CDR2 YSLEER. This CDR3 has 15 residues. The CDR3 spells CASSQFHTLNTEAFF. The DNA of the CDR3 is TGCGCCAGCAGCCAATTCCACACGTTGAACACTGAAGCTTTCTTT.

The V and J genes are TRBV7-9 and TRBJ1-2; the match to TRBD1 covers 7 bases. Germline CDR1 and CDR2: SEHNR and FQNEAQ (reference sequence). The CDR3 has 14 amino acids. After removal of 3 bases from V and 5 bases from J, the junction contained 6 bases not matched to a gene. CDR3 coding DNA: TGTGCCAGCAGCTTGACAGGGAGCCGATATGGCTACACCTTC. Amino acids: CASSLTGSRYGYTF.

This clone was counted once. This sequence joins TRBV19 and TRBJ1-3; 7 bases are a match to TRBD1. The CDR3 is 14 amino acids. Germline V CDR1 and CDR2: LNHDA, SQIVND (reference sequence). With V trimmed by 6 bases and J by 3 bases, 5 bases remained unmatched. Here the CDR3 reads CASSKTGIGNTIYF. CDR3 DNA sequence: TGTGCCAGTAGCAAGACAGGGATTGGAAACACCATATATTTT.

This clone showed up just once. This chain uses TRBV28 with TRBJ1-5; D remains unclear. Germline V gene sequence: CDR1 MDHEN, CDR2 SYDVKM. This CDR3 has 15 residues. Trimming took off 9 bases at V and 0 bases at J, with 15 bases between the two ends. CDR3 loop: CASSRDPYSNQPQHF. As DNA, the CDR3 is TGTGCCAGTTCGAGGGATCCCTATAGCAATCAGCCCCAGCATTTT.

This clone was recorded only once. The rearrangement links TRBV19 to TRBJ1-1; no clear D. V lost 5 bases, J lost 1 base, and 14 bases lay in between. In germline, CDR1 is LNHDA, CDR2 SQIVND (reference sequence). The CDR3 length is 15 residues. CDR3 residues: CASSATVVGNTEAFF. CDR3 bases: TGTGCCAGTAGTGCCACCGTAGTAGGGAACACTGAAGCTTTCTTT.

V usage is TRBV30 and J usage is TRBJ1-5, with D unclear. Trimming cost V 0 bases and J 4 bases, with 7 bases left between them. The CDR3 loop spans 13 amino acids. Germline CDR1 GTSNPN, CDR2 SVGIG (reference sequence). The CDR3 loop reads CAWSVSGNQPQHF. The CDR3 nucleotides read TGTGCCTGGAGTGTTTCCGGAAATCAGCCCCAGCATTTT.

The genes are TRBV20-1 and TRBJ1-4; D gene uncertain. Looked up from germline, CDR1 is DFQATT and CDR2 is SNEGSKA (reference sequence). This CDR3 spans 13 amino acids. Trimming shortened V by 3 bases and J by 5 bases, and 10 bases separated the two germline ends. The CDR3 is CSASFGVNEKLFF. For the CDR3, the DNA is TGCAGTGCTAGTTTTGGGGTCAATGAAAAACTGTTTTTT.

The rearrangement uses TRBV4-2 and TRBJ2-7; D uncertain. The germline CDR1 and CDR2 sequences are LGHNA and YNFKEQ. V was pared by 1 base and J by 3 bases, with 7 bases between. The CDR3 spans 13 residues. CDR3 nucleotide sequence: TGTGCCAGCAGCCAAGGAGGCCACTACGAGCAGTACTTC. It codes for CASSQGGHYEQYF.

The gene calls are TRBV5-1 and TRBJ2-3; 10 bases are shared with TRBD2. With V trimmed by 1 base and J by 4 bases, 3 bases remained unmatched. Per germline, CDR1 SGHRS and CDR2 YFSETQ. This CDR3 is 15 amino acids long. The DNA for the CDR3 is TGCGCCAGCAGCTTGTGGGGGACTAGCGCAGATACGCAGTATTTT. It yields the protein CASSLWGTSADTQYF.

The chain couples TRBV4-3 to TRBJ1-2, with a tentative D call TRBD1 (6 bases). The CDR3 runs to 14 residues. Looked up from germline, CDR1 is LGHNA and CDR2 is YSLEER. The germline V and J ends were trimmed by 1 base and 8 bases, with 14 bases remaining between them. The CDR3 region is CASSQGRGARGYTF. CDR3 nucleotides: TGCGCCAGCAGCCAAGGAAGGGGGGCGCGGGGCTACACCTTC.

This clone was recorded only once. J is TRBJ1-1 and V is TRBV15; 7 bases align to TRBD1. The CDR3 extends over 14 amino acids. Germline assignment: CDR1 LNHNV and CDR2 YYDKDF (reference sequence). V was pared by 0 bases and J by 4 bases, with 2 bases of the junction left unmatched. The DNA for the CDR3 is TGTGCCACCAGCAGAGATAACAGGGGCACTGAAGCTTTCTTT. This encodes CATSRDNRGTEAFF.

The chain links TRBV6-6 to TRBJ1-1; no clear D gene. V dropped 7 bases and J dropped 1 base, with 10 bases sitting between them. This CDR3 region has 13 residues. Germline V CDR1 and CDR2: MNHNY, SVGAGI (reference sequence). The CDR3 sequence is CASKQRENTEAFF. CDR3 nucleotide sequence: TGTGCCAGCAAGCAGAGAGAGAACACTGAAGCTTTCTTT.

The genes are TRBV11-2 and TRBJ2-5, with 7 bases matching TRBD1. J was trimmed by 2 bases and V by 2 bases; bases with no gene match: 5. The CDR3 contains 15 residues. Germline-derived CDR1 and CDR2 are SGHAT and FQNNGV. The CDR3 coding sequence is TGTGCCAGCAGCTTAACGGGACAGCGACAAGAGACCCAGTACTTC. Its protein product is CASSLTGQRQETQYF. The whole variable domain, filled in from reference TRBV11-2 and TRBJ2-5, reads EAGVAQSPRYKIIEKRQSVAFWCNPISGHATLYWYQQILGQGPKLLIQFQNNGVVDDSQLPKDRFSAERLKGVDSTLKIQPAKLEDSAVYLCASSLTGQRQETQYFGPGTRLLVL.

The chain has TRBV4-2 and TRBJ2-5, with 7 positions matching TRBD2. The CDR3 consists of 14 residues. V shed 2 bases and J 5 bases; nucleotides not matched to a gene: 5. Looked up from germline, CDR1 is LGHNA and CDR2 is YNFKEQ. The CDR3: CASSQFAGDETQYF. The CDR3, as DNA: TGTGCCAGCAGCCAATTTGCGGGGGATGAGACCCAGTACTTC.

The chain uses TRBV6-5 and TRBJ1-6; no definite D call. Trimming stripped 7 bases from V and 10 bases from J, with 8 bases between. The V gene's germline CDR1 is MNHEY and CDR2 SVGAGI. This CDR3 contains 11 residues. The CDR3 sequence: CASTSDSPLHF. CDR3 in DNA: TGTGCCAGCACCTCCGACTCACCCCTCCACTTT.

The CDR3 DNA follows: TGCGCCAGCAGCTTGGCTGGGACACGGCGATACGAGCAGTACTTC. Residues: CASSLAGTRRYEQYF. The chain combines TRBV5-1 with TRBJ2-7; TRBD1 is a possible D gene (6 bases). Trimming took off 0 bases at V and 4 bases at J, with 14 bases between the two ends. The CDR3 totals 15 residues. CDR1 is SGHRS, CDR2 YFSETQ, per germline.

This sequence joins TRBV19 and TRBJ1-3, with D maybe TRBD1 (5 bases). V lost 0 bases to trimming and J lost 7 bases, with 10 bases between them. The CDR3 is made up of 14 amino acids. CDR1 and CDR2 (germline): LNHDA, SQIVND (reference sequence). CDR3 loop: CASSIETGWNTIYF. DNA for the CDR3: TGTGCCAGTAGTATAGAAACAGGATGGAACACCATATATTTT.

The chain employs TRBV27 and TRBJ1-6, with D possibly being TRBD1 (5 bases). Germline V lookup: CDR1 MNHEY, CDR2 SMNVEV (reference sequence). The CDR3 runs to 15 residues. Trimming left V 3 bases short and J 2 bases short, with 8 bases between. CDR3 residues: CASSFGGTYNSPLHF. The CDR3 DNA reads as TGTGCCAGCAGTTTCGGGGGGACCTATAATTCACCCCTCCACTTT.

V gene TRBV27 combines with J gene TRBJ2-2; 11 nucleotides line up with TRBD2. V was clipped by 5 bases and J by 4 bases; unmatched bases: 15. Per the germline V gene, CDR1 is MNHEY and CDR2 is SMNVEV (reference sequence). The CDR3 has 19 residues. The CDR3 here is CASSPGLAGPPGGTGELFF. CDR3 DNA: TGTGCCAGCAGTCCTGGACTAGCGGGTCCCCCCGGGGGCACCGGGGAGCTGTTTTTT.

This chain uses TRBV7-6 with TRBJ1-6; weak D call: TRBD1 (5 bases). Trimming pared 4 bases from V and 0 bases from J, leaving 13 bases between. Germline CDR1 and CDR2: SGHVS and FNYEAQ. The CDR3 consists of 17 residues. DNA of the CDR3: TGTGCCAGCAGCTCAGGACACTCGAGCTCCTATAATTCACCCCTCCACTTT. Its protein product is CASSSGHSSSYNSPLHF.

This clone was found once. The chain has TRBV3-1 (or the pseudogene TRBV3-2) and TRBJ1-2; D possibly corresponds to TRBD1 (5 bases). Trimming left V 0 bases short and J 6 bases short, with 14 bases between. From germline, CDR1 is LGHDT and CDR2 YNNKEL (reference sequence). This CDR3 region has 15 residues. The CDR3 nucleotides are TGTGCCAGCAGCCAAGAGGGCCCCAGGGACCATGGCTACACCTTC. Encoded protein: CASSQEGPRDHGYTF.

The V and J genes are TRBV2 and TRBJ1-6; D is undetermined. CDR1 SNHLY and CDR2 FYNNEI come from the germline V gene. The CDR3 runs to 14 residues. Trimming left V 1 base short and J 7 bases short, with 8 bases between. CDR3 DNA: TGTGCCAGCAGTGAAGTCAGGAGCAATTCACCCCTCCACTTT. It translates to CASSEVRSNSPLHF. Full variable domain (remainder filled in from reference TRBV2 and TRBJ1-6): EPEVTQTPSHQVTQMGQEVILRCVPISNHLYFYWYRQILGQKVEFLVSFYNNEISEKSEIFDDQFSVERPDGSNFTLKIRSTKLEDSAMYFCASSEVRSNSPLHFGNGTRLTVT.

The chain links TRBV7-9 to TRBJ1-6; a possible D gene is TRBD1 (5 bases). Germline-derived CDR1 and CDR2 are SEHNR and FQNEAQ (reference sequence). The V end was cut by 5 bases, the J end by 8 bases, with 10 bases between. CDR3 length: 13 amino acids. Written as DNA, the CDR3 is TGTGCCAGCAGCACCCAGGGAGATTCACCCCTCCACTTT. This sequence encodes CASSTQGDSPLHF.

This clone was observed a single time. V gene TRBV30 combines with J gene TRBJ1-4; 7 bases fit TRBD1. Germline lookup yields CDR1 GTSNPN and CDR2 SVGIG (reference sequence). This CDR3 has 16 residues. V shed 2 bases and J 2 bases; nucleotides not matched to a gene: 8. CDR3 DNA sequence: TGTGCCTGGAGTAGACAGGGAGGAAGGACTAATGAAAAACTGTTTTTT. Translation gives CAWSRQGGRTNEKLFF.